This T cell receptor (beta chain) is drawn from a study of OX40 agonist ivuxolimab in advanced cancers. A note on the overall study: Ivuxolimab, which targeted the costimulatory receptor OX40 (CD134), was an agonistic, fully human IgG2 monoclonal antibody. Intravenous ivuxolimab was administered to patients every 2 weeks at six dose levels: 0.01, 0.1, 0.3, 1.5, 3 and 10 mg/kg. Of the roughly 51 patients in dose escalation, some 19 had hepatocellular carcinoma, roughly 15 had melanoma, 9 had renal cell carcinoma and 9 had head and neck cancer. A male proportion of roughly 85% and a mean age of about 60 years, ranging from 23 to 79, were recorded for the dose-escalation cohort. Patients were allowed to have had prior anti-PD-1, anti-PD-L1 or anti-CTLA-4 therapy, and approximately 41% of the dose-escalation patients had previously received checkpoint inhibitors. Partial responses occurred in three dose-escalation patients, of whom one had hepatocellular carcinoma and two had cutaneous melanoma. The point of sequencing TCRbeta in the periphery was to test whether ivuxolimab changed TCR sequence diversity and drove clonal T-cell expansion. The paper covers the monotherapy dose-escalation part of the phase I ivuxolimab trial, which included N = 52 patients.

Patients with a history of autoimmune disease or receiving systemic immunosuppression were excluded from the trial. Peripheral blood for TCR sequencing was collected from all dose cohorts at baseline, on cycle 4 day 1, and on cycle 7 day 1. Samples came from an open-label, multicenter, first-in-human phase I dose-escalation trial of ivuxolimab. Adults with locally advanced or metastatic head and neck squamous cell, hepatocellular, melanoma or renal cell carcinoma were enrolled in the trial. Before TCR sequencing, CD4+ T cells and CD8+ T cells from peripheral blood were sorted into separate populations. For sequencing of the TCRbeta CDR3 region, genomic DNA was extracted from the sorted cells. TCRbeta CDR3 regions were sequenced using the immunoSEQ Assay. TCRdb took this table from immuneACCESS and kept in-frame rearrangements with V and J called. Such tables lack part of the clones; where checked against another copy, unresolved V genes explain under half of the gap, and the rest is unexplained. Across this sample there are tens of thousands of clones, with more than 90% seen only once. The ten largest clones represent about 10% of the sample.

General conclusions and limits of the study: Antigen specificity was not determined for the clonally expanded peripheral T cells. At doses of 0.1 to 3.0 mg/kg, clonal expansion of both CD4+ and CD8+ T cells in blood was seen between baseline and week 6. In the 0.1-3.0 mg/kg groups, partial responders were among the patients with the lowest normalized peripheral clonal expansion, particularly in CD8+ T cells. After ivuxolimab, CD8+ T cells had more expanded clones than CD4+ T cells on average. Low levels of normalized T-cell clonal expansion were also shown by some nonresponding patients.

Notes on this clone: The specificity of this receptor is unknown. The record has no base qualities; no much larger clone is one base away.

The CDR3, from cysteine to phenylalanine, totals 18 residues. The retained sequence is limited to the CDR3, 54 bases, with the frame set at the first base. For CDR1 and CDR2, the germline V gene lists SGHVS and FNYEAQ. V and J are trimmed by 3 bases and 3 bases, and the gene matches miss 12 bases of the junction. This chain joins TRBV7-6 to TRBJ2-2; a stretch of 8 junction bases matches TRBD1. This specimen was CD4+ or CD8+ T cells sorted from blood, taken in a trial of the OX40 agonist ivuxolimab. The receptor was derived from an adult with an advanced solid tumor such as melanoma, head and neck, liver or kidney cancer. The CDR3 amino acid sequence is: CASSFGASTGAYTGELFF. The nucleotides read TGTGCCAGCAGCTTCGGAGCTTCGACAGGGGCCTACACCGGGGAGCTGTTTTTT.